One and the same sample provided the 32 T cell receptor beta chains below, sequenced in a study of T cells in tuberculosis. Method: immunoSEQ multiplex PCR; TCRdb's copy keeps in-frame clones and lacks some. Among 30,000 to 45,000 clones listed, 90% to 95% were seen once. The sequenced sample consisted of PBMCs. The receptors come from a donor aged 10 to 29 with latent tuberculosis or without tuberculosis infection. Some clones in this sample may be carry-over from other donors' samples.

The chain links TRBV5-8 to TRBJ2-1, with D possibly being TRBD2 (5 bases). Germline CDR1 and CDR2: SGHTS and YDEGEE. The V and J ends lost 0 bases and 14 bases respectively, with 21 bases between them. The CDR3 is 15 residues long. CDR3 residues: CASSLGAPSIWQEFF. The CDR3 nucleotides are TGTGCCAGCAGCTTGGGAGCGCCTAGCATCTGGCAGGAGTTCTTC.

The chain employs TRBV5-1 and TRBJ2-1, with 11 positions matching TRBD2. The CDR3 length is 17 residues. Per germline, CDR1 SGHRS and CDR2 YFSETQ. Losses at the gene ends were 4 bases for V and 9 bases for J; bases not matched to a gene: 15. DNA for the CDR3: TGCGCCAGCAGCCCTCTACCTAGCGGGGGGAGCCCCGGTGAGCAGTTCTTC. Its protein is CASSPLPSGGSPGEQFF.

The genes are TRBV6-5 and TRBJ2-3, with 7 bases aligning to TRBD1. The CDR3 runs to 13 residues. The germline V gene has CDR1 MNHEY and CDR2 SVGAGI. V dropped 10 bases and J dropped 0; count of bases not matched to a gene: 4. DNA of the CDR3: TGTGCCACACAGACAGGGAGCACAGATACGCAGTATTTT. Translation gives CATQTGSTDTQYF.

The table lists this clone with a count of one. The chain employs TRBV4-3 and TRBJ2-2; D unresolved. The ends were cut back, 0 bases at V and 9 bases at J, with 17 bases in the middle. Looked up from germline, CDR1 is LGHNA and CDR2 is YSLEER. There are 16 residues in the CDR3. DNA for the CDR3: TGCGCCAGCAGCCAAGATAGCAGTCTAGTGGCCCGGGAGCTGTTTTTT. This encodes CASSQDSSLVARELFF.

The chain carries TRBV7-8 and TRBJ2-2, with 7 bases lining up with TRBD1. Looked up from germline, CDR1 is SGHVS and CDR2 is FQNEAQ. V lost 5 bases to trimming and J lost 0 bases; unmatched junction nucleotides: 6. This CDR3 has 16 residues. CDR3 amino acids: CASSDGTDANTGELFF. DNA for the CDR3: TGTGCCAGCAGCGACGGGACAGACGCGAACACCGGGGAGCTGTTTTTT.

The chain employs TRBV5-1 and TRBJ2-1, with D maybe TRBD1 (6 bases). Trimming took off 2 bases at V and 6 bases at J, with 15 bases between the two ends. The CDR3 runs to 15 residues. Germline CDR1 SGHRS, CDR2 YFSETQ. CDR3 nucleotide sequence: TGCGCCAGCAGCTTTGGGACAAGTTATATCAATGAGCAGTTCTTC. This codes for CASSFGTSYINEQFF.

V gene TRBV6-6 combines with J gene TRBJ1-3; D unclear. Germline V CDR1 and CDR2: MNHNY, SVGAGI (reference sequence). Trimming stripped 6 bases from V and 4 bases from J, with 13 bases between. The CDR3 covers 14 residues. The chain's CDR3 is CASSDPMRGNTIYF. Here the CDR3 DNA reads TGTGCCAGCAGCGATCCGATGAGAGGAAACACCATATATTTT.

The V and J genes are TRBV27 and TRBJ1-1; the D gene is possibly TRBD1 (5 bases). The CDR3 has 14 amino acids. Germline V lookup: CDR1 MNHEY, CDR2 SMNVEV (reference sequence). V was trimmed by 6 bases and J by 1 base, leaving 12 bases between them. The CDR3 DNA reads as TGTGCCAGCAGGGATGGGGGGTGGAACACTGAAGCTTTCTTT. This sequence encodes CASRDGGWNTEAFF.

The V call is TRBV5-1, the J call TRBJ2-2; 7 bases fit TRBD2. Germline CDR1 SGHRS, CDR2 YFSETQ. Unmatched junction bases numbered 2, after V lost 4 bases and J lost 2 bases. The CDR3 is made up of 14 amino acids. This CDR3 reads CASSRGVNTGELFF. CDR3 DNA sequence: TGCGCCAGCAGCCGGGGGGTAAACACCGGGGAGCTGTTTTTT.

V usage is TRBV7-2 and J usage is TRBJ1-5; a possible D gene is TRBD1 (5 bases). CDR3 length: 14 amino acids. Per the germline V gene, CDR1 is SGHTA and CDR2 is FQGNSA. Trimming pared 5 bases from V and 5 bases from J, leaving 13 bases between. For the CDR3, the DNA is TGTGCCAGCAGCCCTCCCGACAGCTATCAGCCCCAGCATTTT. Amino acids: CASSPPDSYQPQHF.

The chain combines TRBV12-5 with TRBJ1-2; a possible D gene is TRBD1 (6 bases). Per germline, CDR1 LGHNT and CDR2 FRNRAP. V gave up 3 bases and J gave up 8 bases, with 16 bases separating them. This CDR3 has 14 amino acids. The CDR3: CASGFVGGGAGYTF. For the CDR3, the DNA is TGTGCTAGTGGTTTCGTCGGGGGGGGCGCAGGCTACACCTTC.

This clone was seen a few times. This chain connects TRBV2 to TRBJ1-6, with a possible D match to TRBD1 (5 bases). The CDR3 is made up of 16 amino acids. The V gene's germline CDR1 is SNHLY and CDR2 FYNNEI. Trimming took off 8 bases at V and 5 bases at J, with 19 bases between the two ends. CDR3 sequence: CASGATETIDNSPLHF. CDR3 bases: TGTGCCAGCGGAGCGACAGAAACGATTGATAATTCACCCCTCCACTTT. The complete variable domain, with remaining parts taken from reference TRBV2 and TRBJ1-6, reads EPEVTQTPSHQVTQMGQEVILRCVPISNHLYFYWYRQILGQKVEFLVSFYNNEISEKSEIFDDQFSVERPDGSNFTLKIRSTKLEDSAMYFCASGATETIDNSPLHFGNGTRLTVT.

The chain recombines TRBV6-5 with TRBJ1-2; 12 bases fit TRBD1. The V gene's germline CDR1 is MNHEY and CDR2 SVGAGI. This CDR3 is built from 15 residues. V gave up 2 bases and J gave up 4 bases; unmatched junction bases: 2. CDR3 amino acids: CASSYGTGGFYGYTF. The CDR3 bases are TGTGCCAGCAGTTACGGGACAGGGGGCTTCTATGGCTACACCTTC.

This chain uses TRBV7-2 with TRBJ2-7; D possibly corresponds to TRBD2 (6 bases). Trimming removed 1 base at V and 3 bases at J, with 13 bases between. The CDR3 is 15 residues long. The germline gives CDR1 SGHTA, CDR2 FQGNSA. The CDR3 nucleotides are TGTGCCAGCAGCTTAGGGCGGGGAATTTACTACGAGCAGTACGTC. Its translation: CASSLGRGIYYEQYV.

V is TRBV27 and J is TRBJ2-7; possibly TRBD2 for D (6 bases). CDR3 length: 20 residues. V lost 4 bases to trimming and J lost 2 bases, with 30 bases between them. The germline V gene has CDR1 MNHEY and CDR2 SMNVEV (reference sequence). CDR3 region: CASSSRGGPAEGGVPYEQYF. Here the CDR3 DNA reads TGTGCCAGCAGTTCAAGAGGAGGGCCCGCAGAGGGCGGGGTGCCCTACGAGCAGTACTTC.

The chain employs TRBV9 and TRBJ2-1; 7 bases are a match to TRBD2. Germline CDR1 reads SGDLS; CDR2 reads YYNGEE. Trimming cost V 7 bases and J 9 bases; bases outside gene matches: 10. CDR3 length equals 13 residues. The DNA of the CDR3 is TGTGCCAGCGCACGGGGAGGGGTTGGTGAGCAGTTCTTC. It yields the protein CASARGGVGEQFF.

This chain links TRBV19 with TRBJ2-2, with 7 bases fitting TRBD1. The CDR3 has 14 amino acids. CDR1 is LNHDA, CDR2 SQIVND, per germline (reference sequence). The V segment lost 8 bases and the J segment 1 base; nucleotides outside the gene matches: 4. DNA of the CDR3: TGTGCCAGTCAGAGACAGGGGAACACCGGGGAGCTGTTTTTT. It encodes CASQRQGNTGELFF. Combining the CDR3 with reference TRBV19 and TRBJ2-2 gives the whole variable domain DGGITQSPKYLFRKEGQNVTLSCEQNLNHDAMYWYRQDPGQGLRLIYYSQIVNDFQKGDIAEGYSVSREKKESFPLTVTSAQKNPTAFYLCASQRQGNTGELFFGEGSRLTVL.

The chain links TRBV5-6 to TRBJ1-1; D is possibly TRBD1 (5 bases). The CDR3 has 11 amino acids. Trimming cost V 3 bases and J 11 bases, with 11 bases left between them. Germline CDR1 SGHDT, CDR2 YYEEEE. CDR3: CASSSDGGAFF. The CDR3 DNA is TGTGCCAGCAGCTCAGACGGGGGGGCTTTCTTT.

The chain recombines TRBV5-1 with TRBJ2-1; 14 nucleotides align to TRBD2. The germline V gene has CDR1 SGHRS and CDR2 YFSETQ. The CDR3 consists of 15 residues. The V and J ends lost 4 bases and 8 bases, in that order; junction bases with no gene match: 5. Here the CDR3 DNA reads TGCGCCAGCAGCCAGGGACTAGCGGGGGCCGATGAGCAGTTCTTC. Amino acid sequence: CASSQGLAGADEQFF.

The rearrangement links TRBV7-2 to TRBJ2-1; TRBD1 matches 9 bases. Germline V lookup: CDR1 SGHTA, CDR2 FQGNSA. The ends lost 4 bases at V and 4 bases at J; junction bases unmatched: 2. CDR3 length: 14 amino acids. CDR3 loop: CASSWDRDYNEQFF. Here the CDR3 DNA reads TGTGCCAGCAGCTGGGACAGGGATTACAATGAGCAGTTCTTC.

The V gene is TRBV7-3, the J gene TRBJ1-1; 7 bases line up with TRBD1. There are 14 residues in the CDR3. Germline V gene data show CDR1 as SGHTA and CDR2 as FQGTGA. Trimming took 5 bases from V and 6 from J; bases not matched to a gene: 9. The CDR3 DNA is TGTGCCAGCAGCCCGAGGACAGGCAAGTCTGAAGCTTTCTTT. Translation gives CASSPRTGKSEAFF.

The V call is TRBV18, the J call TRBJ1-5, with 8 positions matching TRBD1. Trimming took 6 bases from V and 2 from J; bases not matched to a gene: 12. Germline values: CDR1 KGHSH, CDR2 LQKENI. The CDR3 covers 17 residues. CDR3 protein: CASSQDRGNLGNQPQHF. The CDR3 DNA reads as TGTGCCAGCTCTCAAGACAGGGGTAACTTAGGCAATCAGCCCCAGCATTTT.

The V and J genes are TRBV4-3 and TRBJ2-7; 8 positions agree with TRBD2. The CDR3 extends over 16 amino acids. The germline CDR1 and CDR2 sequences are LGHNA and YSLEER. V lost 0 bases to trimming and J lost 0 bases; unmatched junction nucleotides: 4. In DNA, the CDR3 is TGCGCCAGCAGCCAAGAGCCAGCGGGAGCCTCCTACGAGCAGTACTTC. Its protein is CASSQEPAGASYEQYF.

V gene TRBV29-1 combines with J gene TRBJ1-4, with 7 bases identical to TRBD1. After removal of 5 bases from V and 6 bases from J, the junction contained 3 bases not matched to a gene. Germline CDR1 SQVTM, CDR2 ANQGSEA. This CDR3 contains 12 residues. This CDR3 reads CSVTGEDEKLFF. The CDR3 coding sequence is TGCAGCGTTACAGGGGAGGATGAAAAACTGTTTTTT.

The chain combines TRBV29-1 with TRBJ1-1; possible D gene TRBD1, 5 bases. The V and J ends lost 6 bases and 2 bases respectively, with 13 bases between them. The CDR3 extends over 13 amino acids. Looked up from germline, CDR1 is SQVTM and CDR2 is ANQGSEA. The chain's CDR3 is CSVGVGGNTEAFF. CDR3 DNA: TGCAGCGTCGGGGTGGGGGGAAACACTGAAGCTTTCTTT.

This chain joins TRBV5-6 and TRBJ2-7, with 8 bases fitting TRBD1. Germline CDR1 SGHDT, CDR2 YYEEEE. J was trimmed by 0 bases and V by 3 bases; bases with no gene match: 8. This CDR3 spans 16 amino acids. CDR3 bases: TGTGCCAGCAGCTGGACTCGGGACAGGCCCTCCTACGAGCAGTACTTC. Translation gives CASSWTRDRPSYEQYF.

This clone ranks as medium-sized. The chain combines TRBV28 with TRBJ2-5, with TRBD2 matching 7 bases. This CDR3 comprises 18 residues. Looked up from germline, CDR1 is MDHEN and CDR2 is SYDVKM. V shed 5 bases, J shed 5 bases, and the junction held 20 bases outside the gene matches. This chain's CDR3 is CASSPYPDSSGGKETQYF. In DNA, the CDR3 is TGTGCCAGCAGTCCCTACCCAGACTCTAGCGGAGGGAAGGAGACCCAGTACTTC.

This sequence joins TRBV7-2 and TRBJ2-7; 9 nucleotides line up with TRBD1. After removal of 3 bases from V and 5 bases from J, the junction contained 5 bases not matched to a gene. The CDR3 is made up of 14 amino acids. Germline values: CDR1 SGHTA, CDR2 FQGNSA. The CDR3 coding sequence is TGTGCCAGCAGCTTTCCTACAGGGGGCGACGAGCAGTACTTC. It encodes CASSFPTGGDEQYF.

This chain joins TRBV28 and TRBJ1-2, with a tentative D call TRBD1 (5 bases). Germline V gene sequence: CDR1 MDHEN, CDR2 SYDVKM. This CDR3 region has 16 residues. Trimming took 4 bases from V and 0 from J, leaving 15 bases between them. CDR3 region: CASSYAGRDANYGYTF. CDR3 bases: TGTGCCAGCAGTTACGCAGGGAGGGATGCTAACTATGGCTACACCTTC.

The genes are TRBV6-5 and TRBJ2-7; 10 bases fit TRBD1. The CDR3 totals 13 residues. Germline V lookup: CDR1 MNHEY, CDR2 SVGAGI. V dropped 11 bases and J dropped 6; count of bases not matched to a gene: 10. The CDR3 bases are TGTGCCCGTTCGGGACAGGGGATATTCGAGCAGTACGTC. Its protein is CARSGQGIFEQYV.

The sample holds one count of this clone. The chain employs TRBV27 and TRBJ2-2; tentatively, D is TRBD2 (6 bases). Germline CDR1 is MNHEY and CDR2 is SMNVEV (reference sequence). The V end lost 1 base, the J end lost 6 bases, and 12 bases lay between the germline ends. The CDR3 has 15 amino acids. CDR3 DNA sequence: TGTGCCAGCAGTTTATTAGGAGGGTGGTCCGGGGAGCTGTTTTTT. Translating it yields CASSLLGGWSGELFF.

The gene calls are TRBV29-1 and TRBJ1-2; 11 bases align to TRBD1. J was trimmed by 4 bases and V by 4 bases; bases with no gene match: 5. Germline CDR1 SQVTM, CDR2 ANQGSEA. The CDR3 loop spans 14 amino acids. CDR3 residues: CSVGDRGISYGYTF. DNA of the CDR3: TGCAGCGTTGGGGACAGGGGGATATCCTATGGCTACACCTTC.